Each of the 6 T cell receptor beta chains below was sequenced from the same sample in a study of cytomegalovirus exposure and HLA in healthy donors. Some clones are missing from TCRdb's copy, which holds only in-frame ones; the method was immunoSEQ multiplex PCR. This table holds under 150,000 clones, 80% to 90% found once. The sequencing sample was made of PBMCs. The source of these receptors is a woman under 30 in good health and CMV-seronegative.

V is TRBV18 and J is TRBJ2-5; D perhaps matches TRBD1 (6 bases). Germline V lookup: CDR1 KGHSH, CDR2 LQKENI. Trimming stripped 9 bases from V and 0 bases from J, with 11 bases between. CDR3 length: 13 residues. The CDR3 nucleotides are TGTGCCAGTTCAACAGGGAACCAAGAGACCCAGTACTTC. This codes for CASSTGNQETQYF.

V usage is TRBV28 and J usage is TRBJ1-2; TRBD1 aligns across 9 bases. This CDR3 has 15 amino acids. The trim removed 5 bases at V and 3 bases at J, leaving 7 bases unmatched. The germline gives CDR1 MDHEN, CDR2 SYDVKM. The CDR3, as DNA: TGTGCCAGCAGTAAAAAGTGGGACAGGGACTATGGCTACACCTTC. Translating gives CASSKKWDRDYGYTF.

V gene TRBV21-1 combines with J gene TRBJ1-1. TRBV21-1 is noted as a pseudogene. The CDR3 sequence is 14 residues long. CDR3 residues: CASSIRESRTEAFF. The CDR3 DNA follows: TGTGCCAGCAGCATCCGGGAGAGTAGGACTGAAGCTTTCTTT.

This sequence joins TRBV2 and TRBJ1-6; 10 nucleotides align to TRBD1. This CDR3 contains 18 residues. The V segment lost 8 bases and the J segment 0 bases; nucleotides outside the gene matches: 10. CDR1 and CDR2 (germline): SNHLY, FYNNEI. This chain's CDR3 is CASGGDRGLGSYNSPLHF. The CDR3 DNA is TGTGCCAGCGGGGGGGACAGGGGTTTAGGCTCCTATAATTCACCCCTCCACTTT.

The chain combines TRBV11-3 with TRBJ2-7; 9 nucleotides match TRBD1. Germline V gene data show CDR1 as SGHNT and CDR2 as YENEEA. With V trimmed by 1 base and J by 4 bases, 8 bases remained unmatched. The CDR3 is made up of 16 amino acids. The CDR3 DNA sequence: TGTGCCAGCAGCTTAGCCACAGGGGGCAGAGGTTACGAGCAGTACTTC. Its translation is CASSLATGGRGYEQYF.

CDR3 in DNA: TGTGCCAGCAGCCCCGCCGGCCGGCCAGGGCCCTACACCGGGGAGCTGTTTTTT. Translating gives CASSPAGRPGPYTGELFF. V usage is TRBV21-1 and J usage is TRBJ2-2; the table's D call, TRBD1, was not checked against the DNA. TRBV21-1 is a documented pseudogene. CDR3 length equals 18 residues.